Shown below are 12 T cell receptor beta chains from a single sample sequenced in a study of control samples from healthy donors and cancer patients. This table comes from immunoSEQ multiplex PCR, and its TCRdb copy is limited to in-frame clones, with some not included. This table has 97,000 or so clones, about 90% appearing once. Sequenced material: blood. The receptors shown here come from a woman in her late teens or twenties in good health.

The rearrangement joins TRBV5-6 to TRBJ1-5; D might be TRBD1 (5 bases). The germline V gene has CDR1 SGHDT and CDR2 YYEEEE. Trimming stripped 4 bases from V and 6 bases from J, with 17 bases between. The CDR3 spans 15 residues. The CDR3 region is CASSPWGVSRQPQHF. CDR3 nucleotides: TGTGCCAGCAGCCCCTGGGGGGTTTCGCGTCAGCCCCAGCATTTT.

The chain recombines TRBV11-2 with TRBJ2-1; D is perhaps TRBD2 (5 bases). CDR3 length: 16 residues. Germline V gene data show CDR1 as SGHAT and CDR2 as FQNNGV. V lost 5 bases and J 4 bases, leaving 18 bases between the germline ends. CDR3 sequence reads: CASSPTSAAYYNEQFF. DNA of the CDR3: TGTGCCAGCAGCCCAACCTCAGCGGCGTATTACAATGAGCAGTTCTTC.

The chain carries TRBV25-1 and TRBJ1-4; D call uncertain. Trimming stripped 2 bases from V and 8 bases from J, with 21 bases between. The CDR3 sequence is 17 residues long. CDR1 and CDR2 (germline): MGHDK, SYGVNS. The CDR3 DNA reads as TGTGCCAGCAGTGAAAGGTCGATTATCGGGGTTGGGGAAAAACTGTTTTTT. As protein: CASSERSIIGVGEKLFF.

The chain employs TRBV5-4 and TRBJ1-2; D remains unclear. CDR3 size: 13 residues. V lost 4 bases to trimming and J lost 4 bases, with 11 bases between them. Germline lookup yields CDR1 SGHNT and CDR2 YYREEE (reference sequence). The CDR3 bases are TGTGCCAGCAGCCCTGTCCCTTTCTATGGCTACACCTTC. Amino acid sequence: CASSPVPFYGYTF.

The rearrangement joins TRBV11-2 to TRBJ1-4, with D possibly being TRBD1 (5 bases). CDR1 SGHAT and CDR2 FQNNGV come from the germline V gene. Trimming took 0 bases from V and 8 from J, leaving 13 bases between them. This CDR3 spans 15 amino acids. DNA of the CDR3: TGTGCCAGCAGCTTAGAGGGCAGGGCGAACGAAAAACTGTTTTTT. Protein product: CASSLEGRANEKLFF.

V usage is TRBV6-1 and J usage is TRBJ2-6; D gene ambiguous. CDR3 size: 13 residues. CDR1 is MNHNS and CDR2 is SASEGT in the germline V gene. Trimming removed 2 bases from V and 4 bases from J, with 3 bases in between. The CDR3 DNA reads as TGTGCCAGCAGTGAATCCGGGGCCAACGTCCTGACTTTC. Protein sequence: CASSESGANVLTF.

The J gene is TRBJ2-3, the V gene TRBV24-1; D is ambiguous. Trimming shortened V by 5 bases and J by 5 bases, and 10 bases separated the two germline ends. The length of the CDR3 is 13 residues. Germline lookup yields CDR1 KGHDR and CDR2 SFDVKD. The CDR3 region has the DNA TGTGCCACCAGTGCCCCCGGAGAAGATACGCAGTATTTT. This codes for CATSAPGEDTQYF.

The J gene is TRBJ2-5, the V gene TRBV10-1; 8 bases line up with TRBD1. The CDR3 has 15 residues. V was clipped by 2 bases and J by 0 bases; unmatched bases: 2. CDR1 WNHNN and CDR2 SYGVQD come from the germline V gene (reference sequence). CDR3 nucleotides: TGCGCCAGCAGTGAGAACAGGGGGAACCAAGAGACCCAGTACTTC. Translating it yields CASSENRGNQETQYF.

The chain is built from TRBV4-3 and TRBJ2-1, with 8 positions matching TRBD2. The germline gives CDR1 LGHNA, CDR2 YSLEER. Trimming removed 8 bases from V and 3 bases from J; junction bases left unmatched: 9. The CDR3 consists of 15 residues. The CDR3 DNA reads TGCGCCAGCTCGGGATCACTAGCGGACTACAATGAGCAGTTCTTC. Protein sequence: CASSGSLADYNEQFF.

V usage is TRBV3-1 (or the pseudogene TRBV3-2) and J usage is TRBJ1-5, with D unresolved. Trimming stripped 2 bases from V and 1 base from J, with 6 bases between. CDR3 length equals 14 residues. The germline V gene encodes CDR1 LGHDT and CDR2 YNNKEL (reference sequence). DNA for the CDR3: TGTGCCAGCAGCCAATTTAAGAGCAATCAGCCCCAGCATTTT. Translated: CASSQFKSNQPQHF.

Written as DNA, the CDR3 is TGTGCCAGCAGCTTCCACCAGAAAGCCACCGGGGAGCTGTTTTTT. Translation gives CASSFHQKATGELFF. This chain uses TRBV7-6 with TRBJ2-2; D is undetermined. Germline V gene lookup returns CDR1 SGHVS and CDR2 FNYEAQ. This CDR3 contains 15 residues. V was trimmed by 3 bases and J by 4 bases, leaving 12 bases between them. Based on the CDR3 plus reference TRBV7-6 and TRBJ2-2, the full variable domain is GAGVSQSPRYKVTKRGQDVALRCDPISGHVSLYWYRQALGQGPEFLTYFNYEAQQDKSGLPNDRFSAERPEGSISTLTIQRTEQRDSAMYRCASSFHQKATGELFFGEGSRLTVL.

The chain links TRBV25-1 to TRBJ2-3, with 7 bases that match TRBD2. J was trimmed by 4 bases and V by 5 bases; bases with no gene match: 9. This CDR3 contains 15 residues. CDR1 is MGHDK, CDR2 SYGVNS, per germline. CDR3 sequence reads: CASSIGGSPPDTQYF. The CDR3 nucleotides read TGTGCCAGCAGTATCGGGGGGAGCCCTCCAGATACGCAGTATTTT.